What follows are 32 T cell receptor beta chains derived from one specimen sequenced in a study of post-analysis software for immune sequencing data. TCR beta cDNA libraries included unique molecular identifiers. TCRdb re-derived calls from the PCR reads in MiXCR, one entry per CDR3 protein. In the table there are 150,000 to 200,000 distinct CDR3 sequences, about 34% of which are singletons. Sequencing used blood, obtained after autologous hematopoietic stem cell transplantation. The receptors stem from a girl aged 5-17 years with multiple sclerosis.

This clonotype was detected a few times. The rearrangement joins TRBV3-1 to TRBJ2-1, with a possible D match to TRBD2 (6 bases). The germline V gene has CDR1 LGHDT and CDR2 YNNKEL (reference sequence). CDR3 length equals 15 residues. The V end was cut by 2 bases, the J end by 4 bases, with 12 bases between. CDR3 DNA: TGTGCCAGCAGCCAAATGGTAGCGGTTTACAATGAGCAGTTCTTC. Encoded protein: CASSQMVAVYNEQFF.

The chain employs TRBV7-2 and TRBJ2-5, with D perhaps matching TRBD1 or TRBD2 (6 bases each). CDR3 length: 16 residues. V lost 0 bases and J 5 bases, leaving 16 bases between the germline ends. Per germline, CDR1 SGHTA and CDR2 FQGNSA. CDR3 nucleotide sequence: TGTGCCAGCAGCTTAGCGCCACAGGGAGGCTGGGAGACCCAGTACTTC. Translation: CASSLAPQGGWETQYF.

This clonotype was counted many times. J is TRBJ2-1 and V is TRBV6-5; 12 bases match TRBD2. V was clipped by 5 bases and J by 7 bases; unmatched bases: 6. Germline lookup yields CDR1 MNHEY and CDR2 SVGAGI. The CDR3 has 15 residues. In DNA form, the CDR3 reads TGTGCCAGCAGTCCCCTAGCGGGAGGGCCAAATGAGCAGTTCTTC. This gives the protein CASSPLAGGPNEQFF.

On this clonotype itself: A junction end diverges from the germline sequence, so it may reflect a read error. The chain carries TRBV7-2 and TRBJ1-2; 7 bases are a match to TRBD1. The CDR3 totals 14 residues. In germline, CDR1 is SGHTA, CDR2 FQGNSA. The CDR3 nucleotides read TGTGCCAGCAGCCTTCAGGGGGATAACTATGACTACACCTTC. It specifies CASSLQGDNYDYTF. The full variable domain, its missing parts supplied by reference TRBV7-2 and TRBJ1-2, is GAGVSQSPSNKVTEKGKDVELRCDPISGHTALYWYRQSLGQGLEFLIYFQGNSAPDKSGLPSDRFSAERTGGSVSTLTIQRTQQEDSAVYLCASSLQGDNYDYTFGSGTRLTVV.

In this sample, this clonotype turned up many times. This sequence joins TRBV7-9 and TRBJ1-2, with 8 bases lining up with TRBD1. The CDR3 runs 16 residues. V dropped 5 bases and J dropped 7; count of bases not matched to a gene: 15. Per germline, CDR1 SEHNR and CDR2 FQNEAQ (reference sequence). The CDR3 reads CASSQQAGTGQVGYTF. DNA for the CDR3: TGTGCCAGCAGCCAACAGGCCGGGACAGGCCAGGTTGGCTACACCTTC.

This clonotype was seen a handful of times. The CDR3 bases are TGCAGTGCTAGAGAAAGGCTAGAGCAGTACTTC. Translating it yields CSARERLEQYF. The chain recombines TRBV20-1 with TRBJ2-7, with D hard to call. Germline-derived CDR1 and CDR2 are DFQATT and SNEGSKA (reference sequence). Trimming took off 0 bases at V and 7 bases at J, with 7 bases between the two ends. This CDR3 is built from 11 residues.

This clonotype was observed a few times. The V call is TRBV4-2, the J call TRBJ1-3, with D possibly matching TRBD1 (5 bases). The CDR3 loop spans 14 amino acids. Germline assignment: CDR1 LGHNA and CDR2 YNFKEQ. The V end lost 5 bases, the J end lost 2 bases, and 10 bases lay between the germline ends. DNA for the CDR3: TGTGCCAGCAGCACGACAGAGACTGGAAACACCATATATTTT. Protein sequence: CASSTTETGNTIYF.

CDR3 nucleotide sequence: TGTGCCAGCAGCGTAGACCGCACAGAGACCCAGTACTTC. Translated: CASSVDRTETQYF. This chain uses TRBV9 with TRBJ2-5; D unclear. This CDR3 is 13 amino acids long. The V and J ends lost 0 bases and 4 bases respectively, with 7 bases between them. Germline V gene sequence: CDR1 SGDLS, CDR2 YYNGEE.

The chain combines TRBV28 with TRBJ2-3; 8 bases are shared with TRBD1. The CDR3 extends over 18 amino acids. Germline-derived CDR1 and CDR2 are MDHEN and SYDVKM. J was trimmed by 4 bases and V by 2 bases; bases with no gene match: 14. The CDR3 loop is CASSLGGPGGYFADTQYF. CDR3 sequence (DNA): TGTGCCAGCAGTTTAGGGGGACCAGGGGGCTACTTCGCAGATACGCAGTATTTT.

CDR3 in amino acids: CASSTTGGWVTSDRYEQYF. The CDR3 DNA sequence: TGTGCCAGCAGCACGACAGGGGGCTGGGTGACTAGTGACAGGTACGAGCAGTACTTC. V is TRBV7-9 and J is TRBJ2-5, with 10 nucleotides matching TRBD1. The end of the DNA aligns better with TRBJ2-7, so the J call may be wrong. This CDR3 has 19 residues. CDR1 and CDR2 (germline): SEHNR, FQNEAQ (reference sequence).

The genes are TRBV11-2 and TRBJ2-3; 15 bases fit TRBD2. V lost 0 bases, J lost 2 bases, and 12 bases stayed unmatched. Germline assignment: CDR1 SGHAT and CDR2 FQNNGV. The CDR3 is 21 residues long. The CDR3 DNA reads TGTGCCAGCAGCTTAGACCCTGGACTAGCGGGAGGGCCGGAGGCCACAGATACGCAGTATTTT. Amino acids: CASSLDPGLAGGPEATDTQYF.

The chain links TRBV10-3 to TRBJ2-7, with 7 bases aligning to TRBD2. The CDR3 length is 16 residues. The germline V gene encodes CDR1 ENHRY and CDR2 SYGVKD. V lost 0 bases and J lost 6; bases outside the gene matches: 11. The CDR3 nucleotides read TGTGCCATCAGTGAGTCCAAGGGCGGGAGTATGAGCGAGCAGTACTTC. Translating gives CAISESKGGSMSEQYF.

This clonotype has a count of ten or more. The J gene is TRBJ2-3, the V gene TRBV14; D gene unclear. Germline loops: CDR1 SGHDN, CDR2 FVKESK. Between the trimmed V and J ends, which lost 5 bases and 9 bases, there was a span of 15 bases. The CDR3 is made up of 13 amino acids. The CDR3 loop reads CASSIPGGPTQYF. The CDR3 DNA reads as TGTGCCAGCAGCATTCCTGGTGGACCAACGCAGTATTTT. Together with reference TRBV14 and TRBJ2-3, the CDR3 gives the full variable domain: EAGVTQFPSHSVIEKGQTVTLRCDPISGHDNLYWYRRVMGKEIKFLLHFVKESKQDESGMPNNRFLAERTGGTYSTLKVQPAELEDSGVYFCASSIPGGPTQYFGPGTRLTVL.

This clonotype was counted only a few times. Written as DNA, the CDR3 is TGCAGCGTTGAGGAGGGGAGGACTGAAGCTTTCTTT. Encoded protein: CSVEEGRTEAFF. The chain uses TRBV29-1 and TRBJ1-1; perhaps TRBD1 as D (5 bases). The CDR3 spans 12 residues. Germline CDR1 SQVTM, CDR2 ANQGSEA. V lost 3 bases, J lost 5 bases, and 10 bases lay in between. Filled out from reference TRBV29-1 and TRBJ1-1, the complete variable domain reads SAVISQKPSRDICQRGTSLTIQCQVDSQVTMMFWYRQQPGQSLTLIATANQGSEATYESGFVIDKFPISRPNLTFSTLTVSNMSPEDSSIYLCSVEEGRTEAFFGQGTRLTVV.

The rearrangement uses TRBV30 and TRBJ1-6; 9 bases agree with TRBD1. After removal of 3 bases from V and 11 bases from J, the junction contained 2 bases not matched to a gene. From germline, CDR1 is GTSNPN and CDR2 SVGIG (reference sequence). There are 12 residues in the CDR3. CDR3 DNA sequence: TGTGCCTGGAGGGGACAGGGAACACCCCTCCACTTT. Protein: CAWRGQGTPLHF.

This clonotype was counted only a few times. The V gene is TRBV4-3, the J gene TRBJ2-1; D is perhaps TRBD1 or TRBD2 (5 bases each). The CDR3 totals 13 residues. V was trimmed by 0 bases and J by 9 bases, leaving 9 bases between them. Germline V CDR1 and CDR2: LGHNA, YSLEER. The chain's CDR3 is CASSQEGGGEQFF. DNA for the CDR3: TGCGCCAGCAGCCAAGAAGGTGGGGGTGAGCAGTTCTTC.

In DNA form, the CDR3 reads TGTGCCAGCAGCTTAGGCTTTTCAGGGGTGCCATCCTACGAGCAGTACTTC. Translation: CASSLGFSGVPSYEQYF. V is TRBV7-9 and J is TRBJ2-7; maybe TRBD1 (6 bases). The germline CDR1 and CDR2 sequences are SEHNR and FQNEAQ (reference sequence). V lost 1 base and J 1 base, leaving 17 bases between the germline ends. The CDR3 is 17 amino acids.

A few counts support this clonotype. V and J are TRBV5-1 and TRBJ2-1; D is possibly TRBD2 (6 bases). This CDR3 has 15 residues. In germline, CDR1 is SGHRS, CDR2 YFSETQ. V lost 3 bases, J lost 3 bases, and 13 bases lay in between. The DNA for the CDR3 is TGCGCCAGCAGCTCAACTAGCATCCACTACAATGAGCAGTTCTTC. It codes for CASSSTSIHYNEQFF. Variable domain in full (rest from reference TRBV5-1 and TRBJ2-1): KAGVTQTPRYLIKTRGQQVTLSCSPISGHRSVSWYQQTPGQGLQFLFEYFSETQRNKGNFPGRFSGRQFSNSRSEMNVSTLELGDSALYLCASSSTSIHYNEQFFGPGTRLTVL.

The chain has TRBV9 and TRBJ2-5; 14 bases are shared with TRBD2. J gave up 5 bases and V 1 base, and 10 bases lay outside the gene matches. CDR3 length: 18 amino acids. Germline-derived CDR1 and CDR2 are SGDLS and YYNGEE. In nucleotides, the CDR3 is TGTGCCAGCAGCGTACTCCCGGGACTAGCGGGGGTGGGGGAGACCCAGTACTTC. Translation gives CASSVLPGLAGVGETQYF.

The chain employs TRBV20-1 and TRBJ1-3, with unresolved D. The germline V gene has CDR1 DFQATT and CDR2 SNEGSKA (reference sequence). This CDR3 comprises 15 residues. V was clipped by 0 bases and J by 0 bases, with 9 bases between them. The CDR3 is CSARDLAVSGNTIYF. The CDR3 coding sequence is TGCAGTGCTAGAGATCTGGCAGTCTCTGGAAACACCATATATTTT.

The rearrangement uses TRBV5-6 and TRBJ2-3, with D uncertain. Germline V gives CDR1 SGHDT, CDR2 YYEEEE. Trimming took 5 bases from V and 4 from J, leaving 8 bases between them. CDR3 size: 12 residues. In nucleotides, the CDR3 is TGTGCCAGCAGGGCTGGGGCAGATACGCAGTATTTT. Protein product: CASRAGADTQYF.

About this clonotype itself: Germline is not matched at one junction end, which may reflect a read error. The chain employs TRBV20-1 and TRBJ2-1; TRBD1 aligns across 7 bases. Germline values: CDR1 DFQATT, CDR2 SNEGSKA (reference sequence). This CDR3 contains 11 residues. CDR3 DNA: TGCAGTGGGGACAGATACAATGGGCAGTTCTTC. Translation: CSGDRYNGQFF.

On this clonotype itself: One end of the junction does not line up with germline, which may come from a read error. This chain uses TRBV7-9 with TRBJ2-1; 10 nucleotides match TRBD1. CDR1 SEHNR and CDR2 FQNEAQ come from the germline V gene (reference sequence). This CDR3 is 16 amino acids long. For the CDR3, the DNA is TGTGCCAGCGGCTTAGGGACAGGGGTTTTCTACAATGAGCAGTTCTTC. Its protein product is CASGLGTGVFYNEQFF.

The chain joins TRBV5-1 to TRBJ2-3; no clear D. V was pared by 4 bases and J by 0 bases, with 6 bases between. The CDR3 is made up of 13 amino acids. Germline CDR1 and CDR2: SGHRS and YFSETQ. The CDR3 loop is CASSQQSTDTQYF. The CDR3 DNA is TGCGCCAGCAGCCAACAGAGCACAGATACGCAGTATTTT.

The chain couples TRBV27 to TRBJ2-7; D gene uncertain. CDR1 and CDR2 (germline): MNHEY, SMNVEV (reference sequence). The V gene lost 6 bases and the J gene lost 3 bases, with 18 bases spanning the gap. This CDR3 has 15 amino acids. The CDR3 sequence is CASSPETRQDYEQYF. CDR3 nucleotides: TGTGCCAGCAGCCCCGAAACCCGCCAGGACTACGAGCAGTACTTC.

To note about this clonotype: Being one base from a much bigger clone, this may be a read error. The V call is TRBV11-2, the J call TRBJ2-5, with 7 bases lining up with TRBD2. This CDR3 region has 15 residues. V dropped 5 bases and J dropped 1; count of bases not matched to a gene: 7. Germline CDR1 reads SGHAT; CDR2 reads FQNNGV. The CDR3: CASSHGLAAQETQYF. Written as DNA, the CDR3 is TGTGCCAGCAGCCATGGGCTAGCGGCCCAAGAGACCCAGTACTTC.

The chain uses TRBV3-1 and TRBJ2-5, with TRBD2 as a possible D gene (6 bases). V lost 0 bases and J lost 1, with 9 bases in between. The germline V gene encodes CDR1 LGHDT and CDR2 YNNKEL (reference sequence). The CDR3 spans 15 residues. For the CDR3, the DNA is TGTGCCAGCAGCCAAGATGGGACTCCCCAAGAGACCCAGTACTTC. Translation gives CASSQDGTPQETQYF.

The rearrangement joins TRBV9 to TRBJ2-7; D is perhaps TRBD1 (5 bases). This CDR3 region has 14 residues. Trimming removed 0 bases from V and 2 bases from J, with 9 bases in between. Germline V gene lookup returns CDR1 SGDLS and CDR2 YYNGEE. The CDR3 region has the DNA TGTGCCAGCAGCGTAGGGCAGGGTCCCTACGAGCAGTACTTC. Translation: CASSVGQGPYEQYF.

The rearrangement uses TRBV14 and TRBJ2-5; 7 bases line up with TRBD2. The J call may be wrong; the DNA end is better matched by TRBJ2-7. This CDR3 contains 16 residues. Germline V gene lookup returns CDR1 SGHDN and CDR2 FVKESK. DNA of the CDR3: TGTGCCAGCAGCCAAGATGTGGCAGGGAGGGATTACGAGCAGTACTTC. Translated, it gives CASSQDVAGRDYEQYF.

This chain joins TRBV12-3 or TRBV12-4 and TRBJ2-1; 11 nucleotides align to TRBD2. V lost 5 bases to trimming and J lost 7 bases; unmatched junction nucleotides: 13. CDR3 length: 17 amino acids. The DNA of the CDR3 is TGTGCCAGCAGTGTTCACGTAGCGGGAGGGCCTTGGAATGAGCAGTTCTTC. Amino acid sequence: CASSVHVAGGPWNEQFF.

The V gene is TRBV27, the J gene TRBJ2-7; 7 nucleotides agree with TRBD1. The CDR3 is made up of 12 amino acids. V lost 6 bases, J lost 10 bases, and 9 bases stayed unmatched. Germline V CDR1 and CDR2: MNHEY, SMNVEV (reference sequence). CDR3 residues: CASRPIQGPQYF. The CDR3 DNA reads as TGTGCCAGCAGACCAATACAGGGGCCCCAGTACTTC.

The chain combines TRBV7-8 with TRBJ1-5, with D possibly TRBD1 on 6 matching bases. CDR3 length equals 18 residues. The germline V and J ends were trimmed by 4 bases and 1 base, with 20 bases remaining between them. Germline-derived CDR1 and CDR2 are SGHVS and FQNEAQ. Here the CDR3 reads CASSSQPGGRLSNQPQHF. The CDR3 DNA is TGTGCCAGCAGCTCACAACCGGGGGGGCGCTTAAGCAATCAGCCCCAGCATTTT.